This T cell receptor (beta chain) was identified in a study of response to subunit inactivated influenza vaccine. TCRdb independently ran MiXCR on the RT-PCR reads; one entry per CDR3 protein. The sample lists a few hundred thousand distinct CDR3 sequences, 21% seen once, with about 10% in the top ten. Germline trimming cut 1 base from V and 4 bases from J; bases unmatched to any gene: 2. There are 14 residues in the CDR3. In germline, CDR1 is SGHAT, CDR2 FQNNGV. This clonotype was detected many times. The chain combines TRBV11-2 with TRBJ1-2; 8 bases align to TRBD1. The clonotype comes from a man aged 50 to 69 who received an inactivated influenza vaccine. The specimen was PBMCs from blood, collected roughly 20 months after vaccination. The CDR3 loop reads CASSLGGQGYGYTF. In DNA form, the CDR3 reads TGTGCCAGCAGCTTAGGAGGACAGGGCTATGGCTACACCTTC.